This TCR beta chain was identified during a study of PD-L1 blockade in urothelial cancer. About the study: Counts from blood samples showed a median of 141,255 T cells. Overall study findings and caveats: Tumor-associated blood clones were expanded more by durable-benefit patients at 3 weeks.

About this clone itself: Its antigen is unknown.

Time point: pretreatment peripheral blood. Disease in patients was locally advanced or metastatic urothelial carcinoma. Clones were sequenced by immunoSEQ multiplex PCR, and TCRdb holds only the in-frame ones, with some missing. The repertoire has 130,000 or so clones, roughly 83% of them found once; the top ten carry around 3.2%. The CDR3 has 13 amino acids. The germline V gene has CDR1 WSHSY and CDR2 SAAADI. Germline trimming cut 10 bases from V and 4 bases from J; bases unmatched to any gene: 9. The TCR sequence derives from a middle-aged man with urothelial cancer. Sequenced material: PBMCs, taken around atezolizumab (anti-PD-L1) treatment. This rearrangement joins TRBV10-2 to TRBJ1-1; the match to TRBD1 covers 7 bases. The CDR3 DNA reads as TGCGCCACCCAATCCAGGGGGAGCACTGAAGCTTTCTTT. Translated: CATQSRGSTEAFF.